This entry lists 29 T cell receptor beta chains sequenced from one sample in a study of regulatory T cells in long-lasting Graves disease. iRepertoire HTBI primers and Arm-PCR of CDR3 regions built TCR beta libraries. Via MiXCR, TCRdb re-called the multiplex PCR reads, giving one row per CDR3 protein. Seen here are 400,000 to 500,000 distinct CDR3 sequences, 20% to 25% observed once, and the top ten hold roughly 7.1%. The time point: persistent/refractory GD, antithyroid drugs over 5 years with positive TRAb. Preparation of the TCR library used RNA extracted from PBMCs. The sample was peripheral blood mononuclear cells (PBMCs), taken when the disease was refractory, from a patient treated with antithyroid drugs. These receptors all stem from a female donor with Graves disease.

CDR3 protein: CSASTRTSGGTDTQHF. Here the CDR3 DNA reads TGCAGTGCTAGTACTAGGACTAGCGGAGGCACAGATACGCAGCATTTT. The V call is TRBV20-1, the J call TRBJ2-3, with unresolved D. Judging by the DNA end, TRBJ1-5 fits better; the J call may be wrong. CDR1 is DFQATT and CDR2 is SNEGSKA in the germline V gene (reference sequence). The CDR3 totals 16 residues.

In its sample, this clonotype was seen many times. The V gene is TRBV6-1, the J gene TRBJ2-5; no clear D gene. The CDR3 totals 15 residues. Germline values: CDR1 MNHNS, CDR2 SASEGT. The V gene lost 5 bases and the J gene lost 2 bases, with 15 bases spanning the gap. This CDR3 is CASSPPYRAQETQYF. CDR3 DNA sequence: TGTGCCAGCAGTCCCCCCTATCGCGCACAAGAGACCCAGTACTTC.

As regards this clonotype: This likely comes from a read error, as the CDR3 has no conserved phenylalanine or tryptophan at its end. The limits of the CDR3 on the DNA are not certain, so only TCRdb's listed CDR3 is given. This sequence joins TRBV28 and TRBJ2-7; the D segment call TRBD1 is taken from the table without a DNA check. Germline-derived CDR1 and CDR2 are MDHEN and SYDVKM. Ends included, the CDR3 has 8 residues. The CDR3 sequence is CASTIGGT.

This clonotype was found many times. This chain joins TRBV6-1 and TRBJ1-5; no reliable D call. Trimming pared 6 bases from V and 6 bases from J, leaving 15 bases between. The germline gives CDR1 MNHNS, CDR2 SASEGT. The CDR3 runs 14 residues. CDR3 in amino acids: CASRESSGSQPQHF. CDR3 nucleotides: TGTGCCAGCAGGGAATCCAGTGGAAGTCAGCCCCAGCATTTT.

J is TRBJ1-1 and V is TRBV28; 8 positions match TRBD1. The length of the CDR3 is 14 residues. The V gene end was trimmed by 2 bases and the J gene end by 8 bases; junction bases not matched to a gene: 7. Per the germline V gene, CDR1 is MDHEN and CDR2 is SYDVKM. CDR3: CASSLDRGVGEAFF. The CDR3 coding sequence is TGTGCCAGCAGTTTAGACAGGGGCGTGGGCGAAGCTTTCTTT.

Concerning this clonotype itself: One end of the junction varies from germline; a read error may be responsible. The V gene is TRBV12-3 or TRBV12-4, the J gene TRBJ1-1, with D unclear. This CDR3 has 13 residues. This chain's CDR3 is CASSSPARSETFF. The CDR3 region has the DNA TGTGCCAGCAGCTCCCCGGCACGGTCTGAAACTTTCTTT.

The chain is built from TRBV10-3 and TRBJ1-1, with 11 bases matching TRBD1. CDR1 is ENHRY and CDR2 is SYGVKD in the germline V gene. The CDR3 covers 13 residues. With 6 bases clipped from V and 7 bases from J, the junction kept 4 bases outside the gene matches. CDR3 bases: TGTGCCATCAGCGGACAGGGGGCTGGTGAAGCTTTCTTT. This translates into CAISGQGAGEAFF.

This clonotype was counted at least ten times. The V and J genes are TRBV6-1 and TRBJ1-5; TRBD1 might be the D (6 bases). V lost 6 bases to trimming and J lost 1 base, with 13 bases between them. This CDR3 has 15 residues. CDR1 MNHNS and CDR2 SASEGT come from the germline V gene. CDR3 bases: TGTGCCAGCAGGGAGGGGGGCTCAAGCAATCAGCCCCAGCATTTT. It translates to CASREGGSSNQPQHF.

There are many counts of this clonotype. The rearrangement uses TRBV2 and TRBJ1-2, with D uncertain. CDR3 length: 12 residues. Germline CDR1 SNHLY, CDR2 FYNNEI. Trimming took 3 bases from V and 4 from J, leaving 6 bases between them. Written as DNA, the CDR3 is TGTGCCAGCAGTGACGGCGGCTATGGCTACACCTTC. Translation gives CASSDGGYGYTF.

The CDR3 DNA reads as TGCGCCAGCAGCCCCCACCGGTCCGGGACAGGGAACTATAGCAATCAGCCCCAGCATTTT. Protein sequence: CASSPHRSGTGNYSNQPQHF. This sequence joins TRBV5-1 and TRBJ1-5, with 9 bases matching TRBD1. Germline loops: CDR1 SGHRS, CDR2 YFSETQ. CDR3 size: 20 residues. V shed 4 bases and J 0 bases; nucleotides not matched to a gene: 17.

This sequence joins TRBV3-1 and TRBJ2-7; D unclear. From germline, CDR1 is LGHDT and CDR2 YNNKEL (reference sequence). V lost 4 bases, J lost 4 bases, and 11 bases lay in between. The CDR3 consists of 13 residues. In DNA form, the CDR3 reads TGTGCCAGCAGCCGTCTCCGAAATTACGAGCAGTACTTC. Protein sequence: CASSRLRNYEQYF.

A few counts support this clonotype. The chain carries TRBV5-1 and TRBJ2-7, with 8 bases lining up with TRBD2. V gave up 0 bases and J gave up 2 bases; unmatched junction bases: 7. Germline CDR1 and CDR2: SGHRS and YFSETQ. The CDR3 sequence is 16 residues long. CDR3 protein: CASSLEAAGGTYEQYF. The CDR3 coding sequence is TGCGCCAGCAGCTTGGAAGCTGCGGGAGGCACCTACGAGCAGTACTTC.

For this clonotype: This may be a read error: a much more frequent sequence differs by one nucleotide. CDR3 DNA: TGTGCCACCAGTGGAAGGGGTGATGAAAAACTGTTTTTT. This encodes CATSGRGDEKLFF. The gene calls are TRBV24-1 and TRBJ1-4; maybe TRBD1 (5 bases). V gave up 5 bases and J gave up 6 bases, with 9 bases separating them. CDR1 is KGHDR, CDR2 SFDVKD, per germline. This CDR3 is built from 13 residues.

J is TRBJ2-3 and V is TRBV3-1; D is ambiguous. The V and J ends lost 0 bases and 4 bases respectively, with 14 bases between them. CDR3 size: 16 residues. The germline gives CDR1 LGHDT, CDR2 YNNKEL (reference sequence). CDR3 coding DNA: TGTGCCAGCAGCCAAGATTTAATAGGAGCCCCAGATACGCAGTATTTT. Translation gives CASSQDLIGAPDTQYF.

Note on this clonotype: A much larger clone lies one base from this, so it may be a read error. This rearrangement joins TRBV7-9 to TRBJ2-5; a possible D gene is TRBD2 (6 bases). The V gene's germline CDR1 is SEHNR and CDR2 FQNEAQ (reference sequence). V lost 4 bases and J lost 4, with 19 bases in between. The CDR3 sequence is 16 residues long. CDR3 sequence reads: CASSSRRDRWGETQYF. The CDR3 coding sequence is TGTGCCAGCAGCTCTCGGCGGGATAGATGGGGAGAGACCCAGTACTTC.

The chain combines TRBV7-2 with TRBJ2-5; D is perhaps TRBD2 (5 bases). CDR1 and CDR2 from the germline V gene are SGHTA and FQGNSA. V was shortened by 1 base and J by 4 bases, with 7 bases between the two germline ends. The CDR3 has 13 amino acids. CDR3 nucleotides: TGTGCCAGCAGCTTAGTAGCGAGAGAGACCCAGTACTTC. Its protein is CASSLVARETQYF. The complete variable domain, with remaining parts taken from reference TRBV7-2 and TRBJ2-5, reads GAGVSQSPSNKVTEKGKDVELRCDPISGHTALYWYRQSLGQGLEFLIYFQGNSAPDKSGLPSDRFSAERTGGSVSTLTIQRTQQEDSAVYLCASSLVARETQYFGPGTRLLVL.

In the case of this clonotype: The junction departs from germline at one end; a sequencing error may be responsible. V and J are TRBV6-1 and TRBJ1-2; D might be TRBD1 (5 bases). The V gene's germline CDR1 is MNHNS and CDR2 SASEGT. The CDR3 has 12 residues. CDR3 DNA sequence: TGTGCCAGCAGTGAAGTGGCCAGCCTTCAGGGCTTC. It codes for CASSEVASLQGF.

In its sample, this clonotype was seen many times. V usage is TRBV6-2 or TRBV6-3 and J usage is TRBJ2-5, with no clear D. The germline gives CDR1 MNHEY, CDR2 SVGEGT. V lost 6 bases and J 1 base, leaving 15 bases between the germline ends. This CDR3 region has 15 residues. In DNA, the CDR3 is TGTGCCAGCAGAAACATCGGCACAGCCCAAGAGACCCAGTACTTC. Translation: CASRNIGTAQETQYF.

This clonotype was counted many times. The chain carries TRBV28 and TRBJ1-4, with 7 bases aligning to TRBD1. The germline V gene encodes CDR1 MDHEN and CDR2 SYDVKM. Trimming took 6 bases from V and 7 from J; bases not matched to a gene: 14. The CDR3 contains 16 residues. This chain's CDR3 is CASSITGVGASEKLFF. CDR3 bases: TGTGCCAGCAGCATTACAGGGGTGGGGGCTTCTGAAAAACTGTTTTTT.

On this clonotype itself: This may come from a read error, since a much larger clone is one base off. The CDR3 loop reads CASREGYNENLFF. As DNA, the CDR3 is TGTGCCAGCAGAGAAGGGTATAATGAAAACCTGTTTTTT. V usage is TRBV27 and J usage is TRBJ1-4; D remains unclear. The CDR3 consists of 13 residues. Germline CDR1 and CDR2: MNHEY and SMNVEV (reference sequence).

This clonotype came up a few times. This chain joins TRBV28 and TRBJ1-5; D gene unclear. There are 13 residues in the CDR3. CDR1 and CDR2 (germline): MDHEN, SYDVKM. The V gene lost 5 bases and the J gene lost 8 bases, with 13 bases spanning the gap. CDR3 residues: CASSPGWSEPQHF. The CDR3 nucleotides read TGTGCCAGCAGTCCCGGGTGGTCCGAGCCCCAGCATTTT.

This clonotype was detected many times. The rearrangement links TRBV30 to TRBJ2-5, with 8 bases matching TRBD1. V lost 0 bases to trimming and J lost 4 bases; unmatched junction nucleotides: 1. CDR3 length equals 13 residues. Germline-derived CDR1 and CDR2 are GTSNPN and SVGIG (reference sequence). The CDR3: CAWSVQGGETQYF. DNA of the CDR3: TGTGCCTGGAGTGTACAGGGGGGAGAGACCCAGTACTTC. Looking up the rest from reference TRBV30 and TRBJ2-5 gives the full variable domain: SQTIHQWPATLVQPVGSPLSLECTVEGTSNPNLYWYRQAAGRGLQLLFYSVGIGQISSEVPQNLSASRPQDRQFILSSKKLLLSDSGFYLCAWSVQGGETQYFGPGTRLLVL.

The chain uses TRBV25-1 and TRBJ2-5, with D perhaps matching TRBD2 (5 bases). CDR3 length: 14 amino acids. Between the trimmed V and J ends, which lost 4 bases and 9 bases, there was a span of 18 bases. Germline V lookup: CDR1 MGHDK, CDR2 SYGVNS. CDR3 bases: TGTGCCAGCAGTGGAATACGGGGATTCGCGGCCCAGTACTTC. Translating it yields CASSGIRGFAAQYF. Full variable domain (rest looked up from reference TRBV25-1 and TRBJ2-5): EADIYQTPRYLVIGTGKKITLECSQTMGHDKMYWYQQDPGMELHLIHYSYGVNSTEKGDLSSESTVSRIRTEHFPLTLESARPSHTSQYLCASSGIRGFAAQYFGPGTRLLVL.

In regard to this clonotype: A much larger clone differs from this one at a single base, so this may be a read error. The chain links TRBV6-1 to TRBJ2-2, with 9 bases identical to TRBD2. This CDR3 is built from 18 residues. Germline CDR1 and CDR2: MNHNS and SASEGT. The CDR3 loop reads CGSSEGPSGVMNTGELFF. For the CDR3, the DNA is TGTGGCAGCAGTGAAGGGCCTAGCGGGGTGATGAACACCGGGGAGCTGTTTTTT.

J is TRBJ2-5 and V is TRBV5-6; 8 positions agree with TRBD2. The CDR3 is 16 residues long. J was trimmed by 4 bases and V by 0 bases; bases with no gene match: 8. The V gene's germline CDR1 is SGHDT and CDR2 YYEEEE. Written as DNA, the CDR3 is TGTGCCAGCAGCTTGGGGATAGCGGGACCATTAGAGACCCAGTACTTC. Encoded protein: CASSLGIAGPLETQYF. Drawing the rest from reference TRBV5-6 and TRBJ2-5, the complete variable domain is DAGVTQSPTHLIKTRGQQVTLRCSPKSGHDTVSWYQQALGQGPQFIFQYYEEEERQRGNFPDRFSGHQFPNYSSELNVNALLLGDSALYLCASSLGIAGPLETQYFGPGTRLLVL.

This clonotype was counted at least ten times. The chain uses TRBV28 and TRBJ1-5; TRBD1 is a possible D gene (6 bases). Trimming pared 3 bases from V and 3 bases from J, leaving 15 bases between. The CDR3 has 16 residues. CDR1 is MDHEN and CDR2 is SYDVKM in the germline V gene. The CDR3: CASSFRQANYNQPQHF. In DNA form, the CDR3 reads TGTGCCAGCAGTTTTAGACAGGCCAATTACAATCAGCCCCAGCATTTT.

This clonotype has more than one count but fewer than ten. J is TRBJ1-3 and V is TRBV28; D gene unclear. The CDR3 runs to 11 residues. The V and J ends lost 7 bases and 3 bases respectively, with 4 bases between them. From germline, CDR1 is MDHEN and CDR2 SYDVKM. The CDR3 is CASIDGNTIYF. The CDR3 nucleotides read TGTGCCAGCATTGATGGAAACACCATATATTTT.

There are many counts of this clonotype. The gene calls are TRBV7-8 and TRBJ1-5; no reliable D call. Trimming shortened V by 1 base and J by 3 bases, and 10 bases separated the two germline ends. The CDR3 spans 15 residues. From germline, CDR1 is SGHVS and CDR2 FQNEAQ. CDR3 loop: CASSLGRTDNQPQHF. As DNA, the CDR3 is TGTGCCAGCAGCTTAGGAAGGACGGACAATCAGCCCCAGCATTTT.

This clonotype was seen a handful of times. The genes are TRBV6-9 and TRBJ1-4, with no clear D. V lost 3 bases to trimming and J lost 7 bases, with 6 bases between them. Germline CDR1 MNHGY, CDR2 SVAAGI. This CDR3 is built from 12 residues. CDR3 nucleotide sequence: TGTGCCAGCAGTTACGTCAGTGAAAAACTGTTTTTT. It specifies CASSYVSEKLFF.